This TCR beta chain was recorded in a study of human T cells and chemical hapten exposure. Between the trimmed V and J ends, which lost 6 bases and 1 base, there was a span of 15 bases. The CDR3 totals 15 residues. TCRdb recomputed calls from the RACE reads with MiXCR, one row per CDR3 protein. The table shows more than 250,000 distinct CDR3 sequences, with 7.5% to 10% occurring only once. Time point described: pre-sensitization, week 0. As for treatment: therapeutic diphenylcyclopropenone sensitization with weekly scalp DPC. The TCR comes from a middle-aged woman with alopecia areata. Some clones in this sample may be carry-over from other donors' samples. This sample comprised whole blood, obtained in connection with sensitization to the hapten diphenylcyclopropenone (DPC). J is TRBJ1-2 and V is TRBV12-3 or TRBV12-4, with unresolved D. CDR3 bases: TGTGCCAGCAGCCCGGCCGTGGTCCTTAACTATGGCTACACCTTC. Protein sequence: CASSPAVVLNYGYTF.